This is a list of T cell receptor beta chains from one sample in a study of breast tumors, draining lymph nodes, adjacent tissues. TCRdb re-derived calls from the multiplex PCR reads in MiXCR, one entry per CDR3 protein. This table has approximately 300,000 distinct CDR3 sequences, about 30% appearing once. Specimen: axillary lymph node tissue. The receptors come from a female donor with breast cancer. Some clones in this sample may be carry-over from other donors' samples. The CDR3 runs from the conserved cysteine through the conserved F or W. The order of the fields is V gene, D gene, J gene, clone size, CDR3 protein, CDR3 DNA. The D gene is left open where the match is weak. Size is stated for part of the rows, as once, few or many counts, or as a class when the clone is expanded.

>TRBV11-2|NA|TRBJ1-2|many
CASSQTAERGYTF
TGTGCCAGCAGCCAGACTGCGGAGCGTGGCTACACCTTC
>TRBV7-8|NA|TRBJ2-2|NA
CASTQSTQGCANTGELFF
TGTGCCAGCACCCAATCTACCCAGGGCTGTGCGAACACCGGGGAGCTGTTTTTT
>TRBV11-2|TRBD2|TRBJ2-3|many
CASSLGLAGGVSDTQYF
TGTGCCAGCAGCTTAGGTCTAGCGGGAGGGGTATCAGATACGCAGTATTTT
>TRBV2|TRBD1|TRBJ2-3|NA
CAQDRGDTQYF
TGTGCCCAGGACAGGGGTGATACGCAGTATTTT
>TRBV28|NA|TRBJ1-5|NA
CASSLTGSAAPQHF
TGTGCCAGCAGTTTAACCGGTTCTGCGGCGCCCCAGCATTTT
>TRBV25-1|TRBD1|TRBJ1-5|many
CASSATGTGGQPQHF
TGTGCCAGCAGTGCGACAGGGACCGGGGGTCAGCCCCAGCATTTT
>TRBV24-1|TRBD2|TRBJ2-7|many
CATSDKPEREGRYEQYF
TGTGCCACCAGTGACAAACCTGAGCGGGAGGGCCGCTACGAGCAGTACTTC
>TRBV10-1|TRBD2|TRBJ2-3|many
CASTLLGLGGTTSTDTQYF
TGCGCCAGCACCCTTCTGGGACTAGGTGGAACTACTAGCACAGATACGCAGTATTTT
>TRBV7-2|NA|TRBJ1-4|many
CASSPRGGSGEKLFF
TGTGCCAGCAGCCCAAGGGGGGGGTCAGGGGAAAAACTGTTTTTT
>TRBV7-8|NA|TRBJ2-3|once
CASSLQDRGHTDTQYF
TGTGCCAGCAGCCTCCAAGACCGGGGGCACACAGATACGCAGTATTTT
>TRBV10-3|TRBD1|TRBJ1-5|NA
CAISPTTGDNEQPQHF
TGTGCCATCAGCCCTACGACAGGGGACAATGAGCAGCCCCAGCATTTT
>TRBV10-1|NA|TRBJ1-1|few
CASSEDQNTEAFF
TGCGCCAGCAGTGAAGACCAGAACACTGAAGCTTTCTTT
>TRBV6-5|TRBD1|TRBJ1-2|many
CASSRDSLTYGYTF
TGTGCCAGCAGTCGGGACAGCCTAACTTATGGCTACACCTTC
>TRBV20-1|NA|TRBJ1-6|NA
CSASGGKGYLGNSPLHF
TGCAGTGCTAGTGGCGGGAAGGGGTATTTGGGAAATTCACCCCTCCACTTT
>TRBV11-3|NA|TRBJ1-3|many
CASSFGWGTGNTIYF
TGTGCCAGCAGCTTCGGGTGGGGCACTGGAAACACCATATATTTT
>TRBV10-2|NA|TRBJ2-7|NA
CASSESYYTWQYF
TGCGCCAGCAGTGAGTCGTACTACACGTGGCAGTACTTC
>TRBV20-1|TRBD2|TRBJ2-7|many
CSARALATSGNEQYF
TGCAGTGCTAGAGCCCTCGCCACTAGCGGGAACGAGCAGTACTTC
>TRBV5-1|NA|TRBJ2-7|many
CASSLVAASYEQYF
TGCGCCAGCAGCTTGGTAGCGGCCTCATACGAGCAGTACTTC
>TRBV28|NA|TRBJ2-5|many
CASLGIRSIQETQYF
TGTGCCAGCCTAGGTATCCGCTCCATCCAAGAGACCCAGTACTTC
>TRBV19|TRBD2|TRBJ2-1|many
CASSPKREFEQFF
TGTGCCAGTAGCCCCAAGCGGGAGTTCGAGCAGTTCTTC
>TRBV5-1|NA|TRBJ2-5|NA
CASSFGDQETQYF
TGCGCCAGCAGCTTCGGGGATCAAGAGACCCAGTACTTC
>TRBV9|TRBD1|TRBJ2-1|NA
CASSVRGQGPYNEQFF
TGTGCCAGCAGCGTTCGGGGACAGGGGCCCTACAATGAGCAGTTCTTC
>TRBV7-9|TRBD2|TRBJ2-1|many
CASSLGTSGSVYEQFF
TGTGCCAGCAGCTTAGGGACTAGCGGGAGTGTCTATGAGCAGTTCTTC
>TRBV11-3|NA|TRBJ1-3|NA
CASSLAGPSSGNTIYF
TGTGCCAGCAGCTTAGCGGGACCGAGCTCTGGAAACACCATATATTTT
>TRBV20-1|NA|TRBJ2-7|many
CSAYRPSEQYF
TGCAGTGCCTACAGACCCTCCGAGCAGTACTTC
>TRBV5-4|TRBD2|TRBJ2-4|NA
CASSSGLAGALAKNIQYF
TGTGCCAGCAGCTCGGGACTAGCGGGAGCCCTAGCCAAAAACATTCAGTACTTC
>TRBV20-1|TRBD2|TRBJ2-7|many
CSARDFSSGRELYEQYF
TGCAGTGCTAGAGATTTTTCTAGCGGGAGGGAACTCTACGAGCAGTACTTC
>TRBV25-1|TRBD2|TRBJ2-1|once
CTSSLPTGTSGSYEQFF
TGTACCAGCAGTTTACCCACCGGGACTAGCGGGTCTTATGAGCAGTTCTTC
>TRBV11-3|NA|TRBJ1-4|NA
CASSLDNPTAGGNEKLFF
TGTGCCAGCAGCTTAGATAACCCCACCGCGGGGGGTAATGAAAAACTGTTTTTT
>TRBV11-3|NA|TRBJ1-2|many
CASSLWGTGGYGYTF
TGTGCCAGCAGCTTATGGGGGACGGGAGGGTATGGCTACACCTTC
>TRBV20-1|TRBD2|TRBJ2-2|many
CSATLAGRELFF
TGCAGTGCTACTTTAGCGGGCCGGGAGCTGTTTTTT
>TRBV24-1|NA|TRBJ1-2|many
CATSVGDGTRAGYTF
TGTGCCACCAGTGTGGGGGACGGAACCAGGGCTGGCTACACCTTC
>TRBV30|NA|TRBJ2-5|few
CACTFSRGGETQYF
TGTGCCTGTACTTTCTCTCGCGGAGGGGAGACCCAGTACTTC
>TRBV3-1|NA|TRBJ1-5|NA
CASSQGGYSNQPQHF
TGTGCCAGCAGCCAAGGGGGGTATAGCAATCAGCCCCAGCATTTT
>TRBV20-1|NA|TRBJ1-1|NA
CSARLAGYGTEAFF
TGCAGTGCTAGACTGGCAGGGTATGGCACTGAAGCTTTCTTT
>TRBV7-8|NA|TRBJ1-1|NA
CASSRLDGNTEAFF
TGTGCCAGCAGCCGCCTAGACGGGAACACTGAAGCTTTCTTT
>TRBV6-5|NA|TRBJ1-4|many
CASRTGRLSNEKLFF
TGTGCCAGCAGAACGGGACGGCTCTCTAATGAAAAACTGTTTTTT
>TRBV7-7|NA|TRBJ2-5|many
CASSVADGVETQYF
TGTGCTAGCAGCGTAGCGGATGGGGTGGAGACCCAGTACTTC
>TRBV12-5|TRBD2|TRBJ2-1|many
CASGSTSGRASGEQFF
TGTGCTAGTGGGTCAACAAGCGGGAGGGCCTCCGGTGAGCAGTTCTTC
>TRBV2|TRBD2|TRBJ2-1|many
CASSVLALRYNEQFF
TGTGCCAGCAGCGTACTAGCGCTTCGCTACAATGAGCAGTTCTTC
>TRBV2|TRBD2|TRBJ2-1|NA
CASSSASGTSNEQFF
TGTGCCAGCAGTTCGGCTAGCGGGACCAGCAATGAGCAGTTCTTC
>TRBV9|NA|TRBJ2-7|many
CASSAPDTTPDEQYF
TGTGCCAGCAGCGCCCCAGACACTACCCCTGACGAGCAGTACTTC